In its sample, the clone carrying this T cell receptor beta chain was seen a few times. The data stem from a study of STAT5B mutations in CD4+ large granular lymphocyte leukemia. Germline V gene data show CDR1 as MNHEY and CDR2 as SMNVEV (reference sequence). The CDR3 extends over 14 amino acids. The V and J ends lost 2 bases and 1 base respectively, with 8 bases between them. Measured with immunoSEQ multiplex PCR; TCRdb has only the in-frame clones, and not every one. The sample has about 30,000 clones; approximately 69% are singletons. The sequenced material came from CD4+ T cells from blood buffy coats. The rearrangement links TRBV27 to TRBJ1-1, with D perhaps TRBD1 (6 bases). The clonotype was recovered from a human donor in good health. In DNA form, the CDR3 reads TGTGCCAGCAGTTTACAGGGGACGAACACTGAAGCTTTCTTT. Translating gives CASSLQGTNTEAFF.